The next 4 T cell receptor beta chains were all read from a single sample in a study of beta chain features in type 1 diabetes. Expressed TCRB transcripts were sequenced, since all the RNA that had been isolated was reverse transcribed. Only in-frame clones appear in the TCRdb table, and some are missing; sequencing was by immunoSEQ multiplex PCR. The data hold roughly 500,000 clones, with roughly 30% observed a single time. Sequenced: naive CD4+ T cells from blood. The receptors were sampled from a man younger than 35 in good health.

This clone was recorded a few times. The chain couples TRBV7-3 to TRBJ2-7, with TRBD2 matching 9 bases. Losses at the gene ends were 4 bases for V and 0 bases for J; bases not matched to a gene: 1. The CDR3 has 14 amino acids. Germline V gene lookup returns CDR1 SGHTA and CDR2 FQGTGA. CDR3 DNA sequence: TGTGCCAGCAGCTCGACTAGCGGCTCCTACGAGCAGTACTTC. As protein: CASSSTSGSYEQYF.

This clone appeared a few times. The V call is TRBV10-3, the J call TRBJ1-4, with TRBD1 matching 7 bases. Germline V CDR1 and CDR2: ENHRY, SYGVKD. The CDR3 spans 13 residues. With 5 bases clipped from V and 5 bases from J, the junction kept 2 bases outside the gene matches. DNA of the CDR3: TGTGCCATCAGTACAGGGGCGAATGAAAAACTGTTTTTT. Translation gives CAISTGANEKLFF.

This chain connects TRBV9 to TRBJ2-3; the D is unclear. With 4 bases removed from V and 2 bases from J, the gap between germline ends came to 5 bases. Germline assignment: CDR1 SGDLS and CDR2 YYNGEE. The CDR3 sequence is 12 residues long. The CDR3 here is CASSSNTDTQYF. CDR3 DNA sequence: TGTGCCAGCAGCTCAAACACAGATACGCAGTATTTT.

This clone was counted a few times. The chain carries TRBV5-1 and TRBJ2-3; 8 bases agree with TRBD1. V was pared by 5 bases and J by 3 bases, with 17 bases of the junction left unmatched. Germline assignment: CDR1 SGHRS and CDR2 YFSETQ. The CDR3 sequence is 18 residues long. The CDR3 DNA is TGCGCCAGCAGTCCCCGGGGGCGACAGGGGATGATGACAGATACGCAGTATTTT. As protein: CASSPRGRQGMMTDTQYF. Supplemented by reference TRBV5-1 and TRBJ2-3, the full variable domain reads KAGVTQTPRYLIKTRGQQVTLSCSPISGHRSVSWYQQTPGQGLQFLFEYFSETQRNKGNFPGRFSGRQFSNSRSEMNVSTLELGDSALYLCASSPRGRQGMMTDTQYFGPGTRLTVL.